Following are 32 T cell receptor beta chains from one sample sequenced in a study of T-cell memory formation after mild COVID-19. Each CDR3 protein is one row after TCRdb ran MiXCR on the 5' RACE reads. The sample has over 250,000 distinct CDR3 sequences, approximately 16% seen once. The source material was PBMCs or a T cell subset sorted from them (not recorded which). Source of these receptors: a man younger than 35 who had mild COVID-19 (a few samples of this study predate the infection). Cell type and time point are not known.

The gene calls are TRBV2 and TRBJ2-5, with 12 bases matching TRBD2. The CDR3 length is 14 residues. Trimming took 8 bases from V and 9 from J; bases not matched to a gene: 10. CDR1 is SNHLY and CDR2 is FYNNEI in the germline V gene. The CDR3 reads CASGGRLAGDPQYF. The CDR3 region has the DNA TGTGCCAGCGGGGGCCGACTAGCGGGGGATCCCCAGTACTTC.

The rearrangement uses TRBV6-5 and TRBJ2-7; TRBD1 might be the D (6 bases). Per the germline V gene, CDR1 is MNHEY and CDR2 is SVGAGI. The CDR3 covers 14 residues. Trimming removed 4 bases from V and 4 bases from J, with 14 bases in between. The CDR3 here is CASSSPGQRYEQYF. DNA for the CDR3: TGTGCCAGCAGTTCTCCGGGACAACGATACGAGCAGTACTTC.

About this clonotype: The DNA is omitted, as the CDR3 cannot be located on it reliably, and the CDR3 follows TCRdb's listing. This chain links TRBV19 with TRBJ2-3; TRBD2, the table's D call, lacks a check against the DNA. Termini included, the CDR3 measures 15 amino acids. Germline V gene data show CDR1 as LNHDA and CDR2 as SQIVND (reference sequence). The CDR3: CASTSAGGSTDTQYF.

This clonotype occurred a few times. The V call is TRBV7-2, the J call TRBJ2-4; no firm D call. This CDR3 is built from 14 residues. V dropped 3 bases and J dropped 0 bases, with 6 bases sitting between them. The germline V gene has CDR1 SGHTA and CDR2 FQGNSA. CDR3 bases: TGTGCCAGCAGCTTCTCCCTAGCCAAAAACATTCAGTACTTC. Its translation: CASSFSLAKNIQYF.

This chain uses TRBV7-9 with TRBJ2-5; no clear D gene. V was cut by 5 bases and J by 8 bases, with 9 bases left in between. CDR1 and CDR2 from the germline V gene are SEHNR and FQNEAQ (reference sequence). The CDR3 has 11 residues. The CDR3 DNA is TGTGCCAGCAGCCAACCGACTACCCAGTACTTC. It encodes CASSQPTTQYF.

The J gene is TRBJ2-1, the V gene TRBV4-3, with 14 bases that match TRBD2. The germline gives CDR1 LGHNA, CDR2 YSLEER. The trim removed 4 bases at V and 9 bases at J, leaving 8 bases unmatched. This CDR3 is built from 16 residues. The CDR3 DNA is TGCGCCAGCAGCCTCGAAGGACTAGCGGGGGGTAGTGAGCAGTTCTTC. This codes for CASSLEGLAGGSEQFF.

The chain is built from TRBV9 and TRBJ2-1; 10 bases are shared with TRBD2. In germline, CDR1 is SGDLS, CDR2 YYNGEE. The CDR3 spans 15 residues. J lost 4 bases, V lost 2 bases, and 3 bases had no gene match. Here the CDR3 reads CASSVERGGYNEQFF. The CDR3 bases are TGTGCCAGCAGCGTCGAGCGGGGGGGGTACAATGAGCAGTTCTTC.

This clonotype was recorded a few times. This chain uses TRBV5-4 with TRBJ2-5; 8 positions agree with TRBD1. There are 18 residues in the CDR3. The V gene end was trimmed by 4 bases and the J gene end by 5 bases; junction bases not matched to a gene: 19. CDR1 is SGHNT, CDR2 YYREEE, per germline (reference sequence). The CDR3 protein is CASSVPSLTGVPSETQYF. DNA for the CDR3: TGTGCCAGCAGCGTACCGTCCCTGACAGGGGTCCCTTCCGAGACCCAGTACTTC.

On this clonotype: At one end, the junction sequence differs from germline, possibly due to a read error. The V gene is TRBV7-7, the J gene TRBJ2-2; a weak D match, TRBD1 (7 bases). The CDR3 has 17 residues. The germline V gene encodes CDR1 SSHAT and CDR2 FNYEAQ (reference sequence). The CDR3 region is CASSRRSDREVTGELFF. The DNA for the CDR3 is TGTGCTAGCAGCCGGCGCTCAGACAGGGAGGTCACCGGGGAGCTGTTTTTT.

The V and J genes are TRBV20-1 and TRBJ2-1, with TRBD2 matching over 8 bases. With V trimmed by 0 bases and J by 4 bases, 11 bases remained unmatched. Germline values: CDR1 DFQATT, CDR2 SNEGSKA (reference sequence). The CDR3 sequence is 17 residues long. This CDR3 is CSARDVAGGNRYNEQFF. CDR3 nucleotides: TGCAGTGCTAGAGATGTTGCGGGGGGCAATCGATACAATGAGCAGTTCTTC.

The chain couples TRBV12-3 or TRBV12-4 to TRBJ1-1; D may be TRBD1 (5 bases). The length of the CDR3 is 14 residues. Between the trimmed V and J ends, which lost 6 bases and 4 bases, there was a span of 15 bases. The CDR3 DNA reads TGTGCCAGCAGGACTACAGGCGGGGTCACTGAAGCTTTCTTT. Amino acid sequence: CASRTTGGVTEAFF.

This clonotype was detected only a few times. The chain carries TRBV7-9 and TRBJ2-7, with D perhaps TRBD1 (5 bases). V dropped 4 bases and J dropped 0 bases, with 10 bases sitting between them. CDR1 SEHNR and CDR2 FQNEAQ come from the germline V gene (reference sequence). The CDR3 has 14 amino acids. CDR3: CASSSDSISYEQYF. The DNA for the CDR3 is TGTGCCAGCAGCTCCGACAGTATCTCCTACGAGCAGTACTTC.

V and J are TRBV4-1 and TRBJ2-7, with D perhaps TRBD1 (7 bases). Per germline, CDR1 MGHRA and CDR2 YSYEKL. V was shortened by 2 bases and J by 2 bases, with 13 bases between the two germline ends. The CDR3 has 15 amino acids. The CDR3 DNA is TGCGCCAGCAGCCAACGCCAGGGGGGACCCTACGAGCAGTACTTC. Translating it yields CASSQRQGGPYEQYF.

This clonotype was seen only a few times. The V gene is TRBV4-1, the J gene TRBJ1-6; 8 nucleotides agree with TRBD1. This CDR3 is 15 amino acids long. With 1 base clipped from V and 8 bases from J, the junction kept 4 bases outside the gene matches. Germline-derived CDR1 and CDR2 are MGHRA and YSYEKL. The CDR3 DNA is TGCGCCAGCAGCCAAGTAGAACAGGGGGATTCACCCCTCCACTTT. Its protein is CASSQVEQGDSPLHF.

The CDR3 nucleotides read TGTGCCAGCATACTTGGGCAGGCTAAGGGTGAGCAGTTCTTC. As protein: CASILGQAKGEQFF. The rearrangement uses TRBV27 and TRBJ2-1; D is unclear. V lost 7 bases and J lost 9, with 19 bases in between. CDR3 length: 14 residues. CDR1 MNHEY and CDR2 SMNVEV come from the germline V gene (reference sequence).

This clonotype has a handful of counts. V gene TRBV20-1 combines with J gene TRBJ1-4; 8 bases align to TRBD1. Germline V gives CDR1 DFQATT, CDR2 SNEGSKA (reference sequence). This CDR3 region has 14 residues. The V gene end was trimmed by 3 bases and the J gene end by 4 bases; junction bases not matched to a gene: 4. The chain's CDR3 is CSASRGQGNEKLFF. The CDR3 region has the DNA TGCAGTGCTAGCCGCGGACAGGGTAATGAAAAACTGTTTTTT.

The chain uses TRBV14 and TRBJ2-1; 7 bases agree with TRBD1. The junction had 8 bases not matched to a gene; V was cut back by 4 bases and J by 5 bases. The V gene's germline CDR1 is SGHDN and CDR2 FVKESK. The CDR3 contains 15 residues. The CDR3 reads CASSPRTGSNNEQFF. In nucleotides, the CDR3 is TGTGCCAGCAGCCCGAGGACAGGCTCGAACAATGAGCAGTTCTTC.

The table lists this clonotype with a few counts. The chain joins TRBV7-3 to TRBJ2-3, with D hard to call. Germline loops: CDR1 SGHTA, CDR2 FQGTGA. Trimming pared 4 bases from V and 4 bases from J, leaving 12 bases between. The CDR3 loop spans 14 amino acids. As DNA, the CDR3 is TGTGCCAGCAGCTACCACGCCGGTGCAGATACGCAGTATTTT. Translation gives CASSYHAGADTQYF.

The V and J genes are TRBV12-3 or TRBV12-4 and TRBJ1-4, with TRBD1 identical over 8 bases. CDR3 length equals 14 residues. The ends lost 6 bases at V and 5 bases at J; junction bases unmatched: 5. CDR3 in amino acids: CASSPRGRNEKLFF. The DNA of the CDR3 is TGTGCCAGCAGCCCCAGGGGGCGGAATGAAAAACTGTTTTTT.

The rearrangement uses TRBV20-1 and TRBJ2-3, with 9 bases lining up with TRBD2. The ends lost 6 bases at V and 4 bases at J; junction bases unmatched: 14. From germline, CDR1 is DFQATT and CDR2 SNEGSKA (reference sequence). This CDR3 is built from 16 residues. The CDR3 DNA is TGCAGTGCAACCGAGTGGGGACTAGCAGGGCCAGATACGCAGTATTTT. Translation: CSATEWGLAGPDTQYF.

This clonotype was seen repeatedly, ten times or more. This rearrangement joins TRBV4-3 to TRBJ2-2, with D hard to call. Trimming cost V 0 bases and J 6 bases, with 20 bases left between them. The CDR3 runs 18 residues. Germline-derived CDR1 and CDR2 are LGHNA and YSLEER. DNA for the CDR3: TGCGCCAGCAGCCAAGAAAGACCGTCCTTGATCAACGCCGGGGAGCTGTTTTTT. Protein: CASSQERPSLINAGELFF.

This clonotype was seen a few times. This sequence joins TRBV4-2 and TRBJ1-1; 10 bases are shared with TRBD1. The CDR3 runs to 15 residues. The V segment lost 6 bases and the J segment 5 bases; nucleotides outside the gene matches: 9. CDR1 and CDR2 (germline): LGHNA, YNFKEQ. In DNA form, the CDR3 reads TGTGCCAGCAGACTTAGCCGGGACAGGGGTACTGAAGCTTTCTTT. Residues: CASRLSRDRGTEAFF.

A few counts support this clonotype. The chain has TRBV7-3 and TRBJ2-1, with D tentatively TRBD2 (6 bases). V lost 1 base to trimming and J lost 1 base, with 11 bases between them. Germline CDR1 reads SGHTA; CDR2 reads FQGTGA. The CDR3 length is 16 residues. CDR3 sequence: CASSLIVSGSYNEQFF. In nucleotides, the CDR3 is TGTGCCAGCAGCTTAATTGTTAGCGGTTCCTACAATGAGCAGTTCTTC.

Details on this clonotype: The germline gene is not matched at one end of the junction; a read error may be the cause. The J gene is TRBJ1-5, the V gene TRBV20-1, with 7 bases fitting TRBD1. The V gene's germline CDR1 is DFQATT and CDR2 SNEGSKA (reference sequence). The CDR3 spans 15 residues. CDR3 residues: CSATPRQGRNQPQRF. In nucleotides, the CDR3 is TGCAGTGCTACCCCACGACAGGGACGGAATCAGCCCCAGCGTTTT.

The chain recombines TRBV20-1 with TRBJ2-3; D remains unclear. Germline V gene sequence: CDR1 DFQATT, CDR2 SNEGSKA (reference sequence). V lost 4 bases and J 5 bases, leaving 7 bases between the germline ends. The length of the CDR3 is 11 residues. CDR3 sequence reads: CSANWGDTQYF. Written as DNA, the CDR3 is TGCAGTGCTAATTGGGGAGATACGCAGTATTTT.

This clonotype has only a few counts. The chain has TRBV12-3 or TRBV12-4 and TRBJ2-1; TRBD2 aligns across 8 bases. The CDR3 is 16 amino acids. Trimming cost V 7 bases and J 5 bases; bases outside gene matches: 13. Here the CDR3 reads CASTIGNRGGNNEQFF. Written as DNA, the CDR3 is TGTGCCAGCACCATAGGGAATCGGGGGGGAAACAATGAGCAGTTCTTC.

This clonotype was detected only a few times. DNA for the CDR3: TGTGCCAGCTCACCAGGGACAGAGAATGGCTACACCTTC. Translation gives CASSPGTENGYTF. This chain connects TRBV18 to TRBJ1-2, with TRBD1 matching 7 bases. This CDR3 region has 13 residues. Germline trimming cut 2 bases from V and 6 bases from J; bases unmatched to any gene: 3. Germline V gene lookup returns CDR1 KGHSH and CDR2 LQKENI.

This clonotype has only one observation. This rearrangement joins TRBV27 to TRBJ2-2, with 9 bases identical to TRBD1. The V segment lost 6 bases and the J segment 6 bases; nucleotides outside the gene matches: 5. This CDR3 has 14 amino acids. The V gene's germline CDR1 is MNHEY and CDR2 SMNVEV (reference sequence). The CDR3: CASSRRTGAGELFF. The CDR3 region has the DNA TGTGCCAGCAGCCGCAGGACAGGGGCCGGGGAGCTGTTTTTT.

This clonotype was seen only a few times. This chain connects TRBV7-9 to TRBJ2-3; D not certain. The germline V gene encodes CDR1 SEHNR and CDR2 FQNEAQ (reference sequence). Trimming shortened V by 2 bases and J by 4 bases, and 10 bases separated the two germline ends. CDR3 length: 14 residues. The CDR3 DNA is TGTGCCAGCAGCTTAAGAGAAACGGCAGATACGCAGTATTTT. Translated, it gives CASSLRETADTQYF.

This sequence joins TRBV19 and TRBJ1-4; perhaps TRBD1 as D (5 bases). Germline CDR1 and CDR2: LNHDA and SQIVND (reference sequence). V was shortened by 6 bases and J by 10 bases, with 18 bases between the two germline ends. The CDR3 runs 14 residues. The CDR3 is CASSYATGTGKLFF. The CDR3 nucleotides read TGTGCCAGTAGCTACGCTACAGGAACGGGAAAACTGTTTTTT.

This clonotype appeared a few times. The J gene is TRBJ1-1, the V gene TRBV30; a weak D match, TRBD1 (5 bases). The CDR3 has 14 residues. Trimming stripped 3 bases from V and 2 bases from J, with 13 bases between. CDR1 is GTSNPN and CDR2 is SVGIG in the germline V gene (reference sequence). The CDR3 is CAWRTRGGNTEAFF. DNA for the CDR3: TGTGCCTGGAGGACCCGGGGGGGTAACACTGAAGCTTTCTTT.

This rearrangement joins TRBV7-2 to TRBJ2-7; perhaps TRBD2 as D (6 bases). There are 14 residues in the CDR3. Germline loops: CDR1 SGHTA, CDR2 FQGNSA. V dropped 4 bases and J dropped 5 bases, with 15 bases sitting between them. The CDR3 here is CASSSSWGRHEQYF. The CDR3 region has the DNA TGTGCCAGCAGCTCAAGCTGGGGGAGGCACGAGCAGTACTTC. Looking up the rest from reference TRBV7-2 and TRBJ2-7 gives the full variable domain: GAGVSQSPSNKVTEKGKDVELRCDPISGHTALYWYRQSLGQGLEFLIYFQGNSAPDKSGLPSDRFSAERTGGSVSTLTIQRTQQEDSAVYLCASSSSWGRHEQYFGPGTRLTVT.